This T cell receptor beta chain is drawn from a study of cytomegalovirus exposure and HLA in healthy donors. PCR employed 60 Vbeta and 13 Jbeta primers. Using immunoSEQ multiplex PCR, the repertoire was profiled, and TCRdb retains in-frame clones only, with some absent. The sample includes approximately 140,000 clones, roughly three quarters of them seen just once. Germline values: CDR1 LNHDA, CDR2 SQIVND (reference sequence). The CDR3 is 17 residues long. The J segment lost 4 bases and the V segment lost 5 bases, leaving 12 bases of the junction unmatched. Sequencing was carried out using PBMCs. This sequence was found in a woman aged 50 to 60 in good health and CMV-seronegative. This rearrangement joins TRBV19 to TRBJ1-5; TRBD1 matches at 9 bases. CDR3 loop: CASSPWTGVVENQPQHF. The CDR3 DNA reads as TGTGCCAGTAGTCCCTGGACAGGGGTGGTTGAAAATCAGCCCCAGCATTTT.